This T cell receptor beta chain was captured by sequencing in a study of blood T cell repertoires in COVID-19. This clone was detected only once. Method: immunoSEQ multiplex PCR; TCRdb's copy keeps in-frame clones and lacks some. The table shows a few hundred thousand clones, with roughly four fifths occurring only once. V was shortened by 10 bases and J by 3 bases, with 13 bases between the two germline ends. Germline CDR1 is MNHEY and CDR2 is SVGAGI. The CDR3 is 13 residues long. Grouping used clinical history reported by participants in a survey and questionnaire. The sequencing input was PBMCs or T cells enriched from blood (not recorded which). This TCR was sampled from a man aged 35 to 55 who had recovered from COVID-19. This chain links TRBV6-5 with TRBJ1-5; D unresolved. In DNA, the CDR3 is TGTGCCACCAGGAATGGGCTCAATCAGCCCCAGCATTTT. It translates to CATRNGLNQPQHF.